The 5 T cell receptor beta chains below all came from one sample that was sequenced in a study of CD8 T cells in Susac syndrome. Random hexamers were used to reverse transcribe 0.5 to 1 ug of RNA. One entry per CDR3 protein, called by TCRdb with MiXCR from the immunoSEQ multiplex PCR reads. The sample has some 250,000 distinct CDR3 sequences, approximately 95% seen once. Input material: CD4+ T cells from PBMCs. Receptors were obtained from a human donor with Susac syndrome.

This rearrangement joins TRBV20-1 to TRBJ2-7; 7 bases are shared with TRBD1. The germline V gene encodes CDR1 DFQATT and CDR2 SNEGSKA (reference sequence). V lost 3 bases, J lost 3 bases, and 8 bases stayed unmatched. CDR3 length: 14 residues. DNA of the CDR3: TGCAGTGCTAGTTGGTCAGGGGGAATCTACGAGCAGTACTTC. Translated, it gives CSASWSGGIYEQYF.

The chain has TRBV10-3 and TRBJ1-2; TRBD1 matches 7 bases. Germline lookup yields CDR1 ENHRY and CDR2 SYGVKD. The junction had 6 bases not matched to a gene; V was cut back by 10 bases and J by 1 base. The CDR3 extends over 13 amino acids. The CDR3 region has the DNA TGTGCCACCGGGACAGATCATAACTATGGCTACACCTTC. It encodes CATGTDHNYGYTF.

CDR3 coding DNA: TGCAGCGTTGGGGACAGGGGGCCCTACGAGCAGTACTTC. The encoded protein is CSVGDRGPYEQYF. The rearrangement uses TRBV29-1 and TRBJ2-7; 12 bases match TRBD1. J was trimmed by 2 bases and V by 4 bases; bases with no gene match: 0. Germline assignment: CDR1 SQVTM and CDR2 ANQGSEA. CDR3 size: 13 residues.

This chain joins TRBV30 and TRBJ2-5; no reliable D call. Per the germline V gene, CDR1 is GTSNPN and CDR2 is SVGIG (reference sequence). V lost 5 bases, J lost 1 base, and 8 bases lay in between. The CDR3 consists of 12 residues. This CDR3 is CAWGPGQETQYF. The CDR3 DNA follows: TGTGCCTGGGGGCCCGGCCAAGAGACCCAGTACTTC. The whole variable domain, remainder taken from reference TRBV30 and TRBJ2-5, is SQTIHQWPATLVQPVGSPLSLECTVEGTSNPNLYWYRQAAGRGLQLLFYSVGIGQISSEVPQNLSASRPQDRQFILSSKKLLLSDSGFYLCAWGPGQETQYFGPGTRLLVL.

V gene TRBV9 combines with J gene TRBJ2-3; D is tentatively TRBD1 or TRBD2 (7 bases each). Germline V gene data show CDR1 as SGDLS and CDR2 as YYNGEE. V was cut by 2 bases and J by 4 bases, with 17 bases left in between. The CDR3 runs 16 residues. The CDR3 is CASSVSTGRDADTQYF. CDR3 coding DNA: TGTGCCAGCAGCGTCTCGACAGGGAGGGATGCAGATACGCAGTATTTT.